Presented here are 18 T cell receptor beta chains from one specimen sequenced in a study of shared clonotypes between healthy human individuals. Sequenced by immunoSEQ multiplex PCR; TCRdb stores in-frame clones only, minus some. The sample includes about 2.2 million clones, just over 90% of them seen just once. CD8 cells regarded as naive lacked CD45RO, were positively chosen for CCR7, and omitted terminally differentiated effector memory CD45RA+ cells. Sequencing used naive CD8+ T cells from PBMCs. These receptors all come from a young man in good health. Some clones in this sample may be carry-over from other donors' samples.

The V and J genes are TRBV4-3 and TRBJ1-2; D is undetermined. Germline CDR1 reads LGHNA; CDR2 reads YSLEER. The CDR3 has 15 amino acids. V lost 0 bases, J lost 4 bases, and 12 bases lay in between. CDR3 DNA sequence: TGCGCCAGCAGCCAAGAGCGATACGGAATCTATGGCTACACCTTC. Translation: CASSQERYGIYGYTF.

The chain has TRBV4-1 and TRBJ2-7; possible D gene TRBD1, 6 bases. The CDR3 has 13 residues. Germline lookup yields CDR1 MGHRA and CDR2 YSYEKL. V shed 0 bases and J shed 3 bases, with 6 bases lying between them. The CDR3 bases are TGCGCCAGCAGCCAAGAGGACAGCTACGAGCAGTACTTC. Translation: CASSQEDSYEQYF.

Turning to this clone: Additional DNA sequences in this sample encode the identical CDR3. The V and J genes are TRBV6-5 and TRBJ2-1; D tentatively fits TRBD1 or TRBD2 (5 bases each). The V end was cut by 7 bases, the J end by 3 bases, with 13 bases between. The germline V gene has CDR1 MNHEY and CDR2 SVGAGI. The CDR3 runs to 14 residues. The CDR3 DNA reads as TGTGCCAGCACTCCCGGGACGGGCTACAATGAGCAGTTCTTC. Translating it yields CASTPGTGYNEQFF.

The chain uses TRBV27 and TRBJ2-2; D unresolved. Germline V gene lookup returns CDR1 MNHEY and CDR2 SMNVEV (reference sequence). The CDR3 totals 13 residues. V lost 1 base, J lost 7 bases, and 7 bases lay in between. This CDR3 reads CASSLFTRGELFF. In nucleotides, the CDR3 is TGTGCCAGCAGTTTATTCACCCGCGGGGAGCTGTTTTTT.

This clone has just one count. V and J are TRBV2 and TRBJ2-3; 8 positions match TRBD1. Germline assignment: CDR1 SNHLY and CDR2 FYNNEI. V lost 3 bases to trimming and J lost 1 base; unmatched junction nucleotides: 6. The CDR3 spans 16 residues. CDR3 amino acids: CASSDFETGGTDTQYF. The CDR3 DNA follows: TGTGCCAGCAGTGACTTTGAGACAGGGGGCACAGATACGCAGTATTTT.

The rearrangement uses TRBV29-1 and TRBJ2-7; 9 nucleotides match TRBD2. CDR3 length equals 12 residues. Germline loops: CDR1 SQVTM, CDR2 ANQGSEA. Unmatched junction bases numbered 4, after V lost 7 bases and J lost 3 bases. The CDR3 DNA sequence: TGCAGCGGAGTAGCGGGAGACTACGAGCAGTACTTC. This codes for CSGVAGDYEQYF.

The V and J genes are TRBV6-5 and TRBJ1-1; D is uncertain. The V gene's germline CDR1 is MNHEY and CDR2 SVGAGI. The CDR3 runs 14 residues. V was cut by 2 bases and J by 4 bases, with 11 bases left in between. The DNA for the CDR3 is TGTGCCAGCAGTTACGGTAGGGTCCCCACTGAAGCTTTCTTT. Encoded protein: CASSYGRVPTEAFF.

This chain links TRBV9 with TRBJ1-2, with TRBD1 matching over 7 bases. CDR3 size: 13 residues. Unmatched junction bases numbered 8, after V lost 4 bases and J lost 8 bases. The V gene's germline CDR1 is SGDLS and CDR2 YYNGEE. CDR3: CASSTTGVRGYTF. For the CDR3, the DNA is TGTGCCAGCAGCACAACAGGGGTCCGGGGCTACACCTTC.

The V and J genes are TRBV13 and TRBJ2-7; a possible D gene is TRBD1 (5 bases). V dropped 6 bases and J dropped 2 bases, with 14 bases sitting between them. The CDR3 has 14 amino acids. The germline CDR1 and CDR2 sequences are PRHDT and FYEKMQ (reference sequence). The CDR3 nucleotides read TGTGCCAGCAGTTTCGACAGATCGCCCTACGAGCAGTACTTC. Amino acid sequence: CASSFDRSPYEQYF.

This sequence joins TRBV11-2 and TRBJ1-4; D may be TRBD1 (5 bases). Between the trimmed V and J ends, which lost 4 bases and 5 bases, there was a span of 14 bases. There are 15 residues in the CDR3. The V gene's germline CDR1 is SGHAT and CDR2 FQNNGV. The DNA for the CDR3 is TGTGCCAGCAGCTCCCGCCGGGACTACAATGAAAAACTGTTTTTT. Its translation: CASSSRRDYNEKLFF.

The chain recombines TRBV9 with TRBJ2-1; TRBD2 aligns across 10 bases. The CDR3 contains 16 residues. CDR1 SGDLS and CDR2 YYNGEE come from the germline V gene. The trim removed 1 base at V and 8 bases at J, leaving 9 bases unmatched. The chain's CDR3 is CASSVYGLAVADEQFF. CDR3 nucleotide sequence: TGTGCCAGCAGCGTATACGGACTAGCGGTGGCGGATGAGCAGTTCTTC. Complete variable domain (other parts from reference TRBV9 and TRBJ2-1): DSGVTQTPKHLITATGQRVTLRCSPRSGDLSVYWYQQSLDQGLQFLIQYYNGEERAKGNILERFSAQQFPDLHSELNLSSLELGDSALYFCASSVYGLAVADEQFFGPGTRLTVL.

The chain employs TRBV4-1 and TRBJ1-2; unclear D gene. Germline CDR1 MGHRA, CDR2 YSYEKL. Trimming shortened V by 4 bases and J by 5 bases, and 17 bases separated the two germline ends. This CDR3 region has 15 residues. This CDR3 reads CASSPVGSEIYGYTF. CDR3 in DNA: TGCGCCAGCAGCCCAGTGGGGTCTGAGATTTATGGCTACACCTTC.

This rearrangement joins TRBV6-1 to TRBJ2-7; no definite D call. The germline V gene encodes CDR1 MNHNS and CDR2 SASEGT. The germline V and J ends were trimmed by 2 bases and 2 bases, with 10 bases remaining between them. The CDR3 sequence is 14 residues long. Here the CDR3 reads CASSEIGLTYEQYF. The CDR3 coding sequence is TGTGCCAGCAGTGAAATTGGCCTGACCTACGAGCAGTACTTC.

This sequence joins TRBV6-5 and TRBJ1-1; 7 bases agree with TRBD1. The CDR3 is made up of 15 amino acids. CDR1 and CDR2 from the germline V gene are MNHEY and SVGAGI. V lost 5 bases to trimming and J lost 4 bases; unmatched junction nucleotides: 10. CDR3 region: CASSTRDSWPTEAFF. The CDR3 region has the DNA TGTGCCAGCAGTACCCGGGACAGTTGGCCCACTGAAGCTTTCTTT.

V and J are TRBV15 and TRBJ2-7; weak D call: TRBD2 (5 bases). CDR1 is LNHNV and CDR2 is YYDKDF in the germline V gene (reference sequence). The V and J ends lost 5 bases and 4 bases respectively, with 21 bases between them. CDR3 size: 16 residues. CDR3 nucleotides: TGTGCCACCAGCGAGGGCCAGGAGGCCGCCGTATACGAGCAGTACTTC. Amino acids: CATSEGQEAAVYEQYF.

The V gene is TRBV27, the J gene TRBJ1-2; 7 bases are a match to TRBD1. Trimming took 3 bases from V and 6 from J; bases not matched to a gene: 4. This CDR3 has 13 residues. Germline values: CDR1 MNHEY, CDR2 SMNVEV (reference sequence). CDR3 sequence reads: CASSFGQGDGYTF. The CDR3 DNA is TGTGCCAGCAGTTTTGGCCAGGGGGATGGCTACACCTTC.

The J gene is TRBJ2-3, the V gene TRBV6-1; D is unclear. V was cut by 5 bases and J by 1 base, with 7 bases left in between. Looked up from germline, CDR1 is MNHNS and CDR2 is SASEGT. CDR3 length: 13 residues. The CDR3 reads CASSHAGTDTQYF. The CDR3 nucleotides are TGTGCCAGCAGTCACGCGGGCACAGATACGCAGTATTTT.

The V gene is TRBV19, the J gene TRBJ2-1; no reliable D call. Per germline, CDR1 LNHDA and CDR2 SQIVND (reference sequence). The CDR3 has 15 amino acids. Trimming left V 2 bases short and J 2 bases short, with 10 bases between. CDR3 coding DNA: TGTGCCAGTAGTATATCCGGACCCCCCTACAATGAGCAGTTCTTC. The encoded protein is CASSISGPPYNEQFF.